This TCR beta chain is drawn from a study of identical twins. The study, taken as a whole, reports: Zero-insertion analyses could be partly confounded by invariant MAIT and iNKT cells.

There are many counts of this clonotype. Its antigen is currently unknown. TCRdb independently ran MiXCR on the 5' RACE reads; one entry per CDR3 protein. The sample includes hundreds of thousands of distinct CDR3 sequences, more than 9% of them seen just once. Germline CDR1 DFQATT, CDR2 SNEGSKA (reference sequence). V lost 1 base and J lost 3, with 10 bases in between. This CDR3 spans 14 amino acids. The sample also formed part of further work on yellow fever vaccine responses in identical twins.

The sequencing input was CD8+ T cells sorted from blood. This chain connects TRBV20-1 to TRBJ2-1, with D perhaps TRBD2 (5 bases). This receptor was identified in a woman aged 18 to 35 in good health. Written as DNA, the CDR3 is TGCAGTGCTAGAGTGGGAGACTACTACAATGAGCAGTTCTTC. Protein sequence: CSARVGDYYNEQFF.